A selection of T cell receptor beta chains follows, all from one sample in a study of blood T cell repertoires in COVID-19. The repertoire was sequenced with immunoSEQ multiplex PCR; TCRdb's copy has only in-frame clones and lacks some. The data hold some 240,000 clones, with roughly 83% observed a single time. Sequencing was done on a sample of peripheral blood. The receptors originated from a woman aged 80 or older with acute or convalescent COVID-19. CDR3s include the opening cysteine and the closing phenylalanine or tryptophan. The order of the fields is V gene, D gene, J gene, clone size, CDR3 DNA, CDR3 protein. A D gene is named only where the DNA matches it firmly. For some rows the clone size is stated as once, few or many, or as a class when expanded; others skip it.

V: TRBV27; D: -; J: TRBJ1-2; size: -; DNA: TGTGCCAGCAGAGGATCGGGTGAGGGAGGAGGCTACACCTTC; CDR3: CASRGSGEGGGYTF
V: TRBV6-5; D: TRBD1; J: TRBJ1-1; size: -; DNA: TGTGCCAGCAGCACAGGGGTGAACACTGAAGCTTTCTTT; CDR3: CASSTGVNTEAFF
V: TRBV6-5; D: TRBD1; J: TRBJ1-4; size: -; DNA: TGTGCCAGCAGGAGGGACAGAGCAACTAATGAAAAACTGTTTTTT; CDR3: CASRRDRATNEKLFF
V: TRBV7-2; D: -; J: TRBJ2-6; size: few; DNA: TGTGCCAGCAGCTCACAGCCCTCTGGGGCCAACGTCCTGACTTTC; CDR3: CASSSQPSGANVLTF
V: TRBV9; D: -; J: TRBJ1-1; size: few; DNA: TGTGCCAGCAGCGCTCTTGGGCTGGCCCTGAACACTGAAGCTTTCTTT; CDR3: CASSALGLALNTEAFF
V: TRBV6-5; D: -; J: TRBJ2-1; size: -; DNA: TGTGCCAGCACCGACGTCGGGAGGCAGTTCTTC; CDR3: CASTDVGRQFF
V: TRBV19; D: -; J: TRBJ1-5; size: -; DNA: TGTGCCAGTAGCCGGACAGCCGATCAGCCCCAGCATTTT; CDR3: CASSRTADQPQHF
V: TRBV27; D: -; J: TRBJ1-5; size: -; DNA: TGTGCCAGCATCGCGGCGAGGGCAGGAGATAGCAATCAGCCCCAGCATTTT; CDR3: CASIAARAGDSNQPQHF
V: TRBV2; D: TRBD2; J: TRBJ2-3; size: -; DNA: TGTGCCAGCAGTACTAGCGGGGTTAGCACAGATACGCAGTATTTT; CDR3: CASSTSGVSTDTQYF
V: TRBV19; D: TRBD1; J: TRBJ2-7; size: once; DNA: TGTGCCAGTAGTATCCTCCGACAGGGCGGAGGCGAGCAGTACTTC; CDR3: CASSILRQGGGEQYF
V: TRBV5-1; D: TRBD1; J: TRBJ2-2; size: -; DNA: TGCGCCAGCAGCTCAGACAGGGGGCCCTCCGGGGAGCTGTTTTTT; CDR3: CASSSDRGPSGELFF
V: TRBV6-5; D: TRBD1; J: TRBJ2-7; size: -; DNA: TGTGCCACCGGGGACAGGGGGACCGAGCAGTACTTC; CDR3: CATGDRGTEQYF
V: TRBV5-1; D: TRBD1; J: TRBJ1-3; size: -; DNA: TGCGCCAGCAGCACCGGGACAGACTTCTCTGGAAACACCATATATTTT; CDR3: CASSTGTDFSGNTIYF
V: TRBV28; D: -; J: TRBJ1-3; size: -; DNA: TGTGCCAGCAGTTTTTCCCCCCAGGTAGCTGGAAACACCATATATTTT; CDR3: CASSFSPQVAGNTIYF
V: TRBV4-1; D: -; J: TRBJ2-3; size: -; DNA: TGCGCCAGCAGCCAAGTCGGGGGGCGGACAGATACGCAGTATTTT; CDR3: CASSQVGGRTDTQYF
V: TRBV28; D: TRBD1; J: TRBJ1-5; size: -; DNA: TGTGCCAGCAGTAATCTGGGACAGGACAATCAGCCCCAGCATTTT; CDR3: CASSNLGQDNQPQHF
V: TRBV28; D: -; J: TRBJ1-5; size: -; DNA: TGTGCCAGCAGGGGAGGGCCCCAGCCCCAGCATTTT; CDR3: CASRGGPQPQHF
V: TRBV3-1/TRBV3-2; D: TRBD1; J: TRBJ1-2; size: -; DNA: TGTGCCAGCAGCCAAAGACAGGGATCCTATGGCTACACCTTC; CDR3: CASSQRQGSYGYTF
V: TRBV10-3; D: -; J: TRBJ1-4; size: once; DNA: TGTGCCATCAGTGAGCTCCGCGGGAATGAAAAACTGTTTTTT; CDR3: CAISELRGNEKLFF
V: TRBV5-4; D: -; J: TRBJ1-2; size: -; DNA: TGTGCCAGCAGCCCCGGTAGTCGGGGGGCCCCCTATGGCTACACCTTC; CDR3: CASSPGSRGAPYGYTF
V: TRBV3-1/TRBV3-2; D: TRBD2; J: TRBJ2-5; size: -; DNA: TGTGCCAGCAGCCACCACCGACTAGCGGAAGAGACCCAGTACTTC; CDR3: CASSHHRLAEETQYF
V: TRBV7-9; D: -; J: TRBJ1-2; size: few; DNA: TGTGCCAGCAGCCCCGACTCTAGGAATGGCTACACCTTC; CDR3: CASSPDSRNGYTF
V: TRBV5-1; D: -; J: TRBJ1-3; size: -; DNA: TGCGCCAGCCAAGCTCTAAGAGGGCCCGGAAACACCATATATTTT; CDR3: CASQALRGPGNTIYF
V: TRBV6-2/TRBV6-3; D: -; J: TRBJ2-7; size: -; DNA: TGTGCCAGCAGCCCATGGCCTTGGAGGGGTGTTGACGAGCAGTACTTC; CDR3: CASSPWPWRGVDEQYF
V: TRBV18; D: TRBD1; J: TRBJ1-2; size: once; DNA: TGTGCCAGCTCAACGGGACAGGGAGGTACAAGGGGCTACACCTTC; CDR3: CASSTGQGGTRGYTF
V: TRBV9; D: TRBD1; J: TRBJ2-7; size: -; DNA: TGTGCCAGCAGCGCTGGGACAGGGGGCTCCTACGAGCAGTACTTC; CDR3: CASSAGTGGSYEQYF
V: TRBV5-1; D: TRBD1; J: TRBJ1-1; size: -; DNA: TGCGCCAGCAGCCCTGGACAGGGGGCAGGTACGAACACTGAAGCTTTCTTT; CDR3: CASSPGQGAGTNTEAFF
V: TRBV15; D: TRBD2; J: TRBJ2-1; size: -; DNA: TGTGCCACCAGCAGAGTGGGGGGGAACAATGAGCAGTTCTTC; CDR3: CATSRVGGNNEQFF
V: TRBV2; D: -; J: TRBJ2-1; size: -; DNA: TGTGCCAGCAGTGAAGAAAGGGGGGGCGGGAATGAGCAGTTCTTC; CDR3: CASSEERGGGNEQFF
V: TRBV9; D: TRBD1; J: TRBJ2-5; size: -; DNA: TGTGCCAGCAGCGGTCTCGACAGGGGAGAGACCCAGTACTTC; CDR3: CASSGLDRGETQYF
V: TRBV5-4; D: TRBD1; J: TRBJ1-1; size: -; DNA: TGTGCCAGCAGCGTGGGGACAGGGGCCCCCCGAGAAGCTTTCTTT; CDR3: CASSVGTGAPREAFF
V: TRBV6-6; D: TRBD1; J: TRBJ2-7; size: few; DNA: TGTGCCAGCAGGATAGGACAGGGCGCCTACGAGCAGTACTTC; CDR3: CASRIGQGAYEQYF
V: TRBV28; D: TRBD1; J: TRBJ1-2; size: -; DNA: TGTGCCAGCAGTTTATTCTCAACCGGGACAGGTCAGAATGGCTACACCTTC; CDR3: CASSLFSTGTGQNGYTF
V: TRBV6-4; D: -; J: TRBJ1-6; size: -; DNA: TGTGCCAGCATACCGGGTGGCAATTCACCCCTCCACTTT; CDR3: CASIPGGNSPLHF
V: TRBV28; D: TRBD1; J: TRBJ1-1; size: few; DNA: TGTGCCAGCAGTCGACAGGGTCTGAACACTGAAGCTTTCTTT; CDR3: CASSRQGLNTEAFF
V: TRBV7-9; D: -; J: TRBJ1-3; size: -; DNA: TGTGCCAGCAGCGTACAGGGTCTCTCTGGAAACACCATATATTTT; CDR3: CASSVQGLSGNTIYF
V: TRBV19; D: TRBD1; J: TRBJ1-6; size: -; DNA: TGTGCCAGTAGCCGGGACAGGACTAATTCACCCCTCCACTTT; CDR3: CASSRDRTNSPLHF
V: TRBV10-3; D: TRBD2; J: TRBJ2-2; size: -; DNA: TGTGCCATCAGCGGAAGGACTAGCGGGTACACCGGGGAGCTGTTTTTT; CDR3: CAISGRTSGYTGELFF
V: TRBV6-1; D: -; J: TRBJ1-5; size: -; DNA: TGTGCCAGCAGTGAGAGTCAGGGGCATCAGCCCCAGCATTTT; CDR3: CASSESQGHQPQHF
V: TRBV5-1; D: TRBD1; J: TRBJ1-1; size: few; DNA: TGCGCCAGCAGCGACCGGGACAGGGACTTTAACACTGAAGCTTTCTTT; CDR3: CASSDRDRDFNTEAFF
V: TRBV7-8; D: TRBD1; J: TRBJ2-1; size: -; DNA: TGTGCCAGCAGCTCGGGCCAACAGGGGTCGTTAAGAAGCTCCTACAATGAGCAGTTCTTC; CDR3: CASSSGQQGSLRSSYNEQFF
V: TRBV7-2; D: -; J: TRBJ2-1; size: -; DNA: TGTGCCAGCAGCTTAGTTAGAGGGGGCTACAATGAGCAGTTCTTC; CDR3: CASSLVRGGYNEQFF
V: TRBV30; D: -; J: TRBJ1-1; size: few; DNA: TGTGCCTGGAGTGTCCCTGGACAAACAACTGAAGCTTTCTTT; CDR3: CAWSVPGQTTEAFF
V: TRBV6-5; D: -; J: TRBJ2-4; size: -; DNA: TGTGCCAGCAGTTCGGCAGGAGGTGGGATTCAGTACTTC; CDR3: CASSSAGGGIQYF
V: TRBV5-1; D: -; J: TRBJ2-7; size: -; DNA: TGCGCCAGCAGCATTAGAGGGGAGCAGTACTTC; CDR3: CASSIRGEQYF
V: TRBV4-2; D: TRBD1; J: TRBJ2-7; size: -; DNA: TGTGCCAGCAGCCAGACAGGGGCGGGAGAGCAGTACTTC; CDR3: CASSQTGAGEQYF
V: TRBV24-1; D: -; J: TRBJ1-5; size: -; DNA: TGTGCCACCTCCGGCGGGGATCAGCCCCAGCATTTT; CDR3: CATSGGDQPQHF
V: TRBV7-6; D: TRBD1; J: TRBJ1-1; size: -; DNA: TGTGCCAGCAGCCCTGGGACAGGAATGAACACTGAAGCTTTCTTT; CDR3: CASSPGTGMNTEAFF
V: TRBV12-5; D: TRBD1; J: TRBJ1-1; size: -; DNA: TGTGCTAGTGGTTTGCCCCACAGGGGGCTTACTGAAGCTTTCTTT; CDR3: CASGLPHRGLTEAFF